The T cell receptor beta chain described here comes from a study of shared clonotypes between healthy human individuals. The overall study: Researchers assigned three CD4 naive, three CD4 memory, two CD8 naive and one CD8 memory plate to each donor. Study conclusions and caveats: Clonotype sharing across several donors was observed for around 5% of naive CD4 clonotypes.

Germline V gives CDR1 KGHSH, CDR2 LQKENI. Trimming cost V 3 bases and J 3 bases, with 23 bases left between them. This CDR3 has 19 amino acids. As regards this clone: Its antigen remains unknown.

Genomic DNA from each subset was divided evenly over several immunoSEQ plates. Sorted subsets were amplified in replicate PCRs using 200 ng DNA, 32,000 or so T cell genomes. The assay was immunoSEQ multiplex PCR, and TCRdb's table has in-frame clones only and misses some. Of around 240,000 clones in the sample, over 50% are singletons; the top ten hold 11%. This TCR was recovered from a man aged 30 to 39 in good health. Material: memory CD4+ T cells sorted from blood. Subset of the sample: CD45RA-negative fraction. This chain connects TRBV18 to TRBJ2-2; D gene uncertain. CDR3 sequence reads: CASSPHSILTENDTGELFF. Here the CDR3 DNA reads TGTGCCAGCTCACCTCACAGCATCTTAACAGAAAATGACACCGGGGAGCTGTTTTTT.